This TCR beta chain was profiled in a study of cytomegalovirus exposure and HLA in healthy donors. Both 60 Vbeta primers and 13 Jbeta primers went into the PCR. The method was immunoSEQ multiplex PCR; TCRdb's version includes in-frame clones alone and lacks a portion of them. The sample lists 180,000 or so clones, roughly 74% occurring once. V shed 9 bases, J shed 2 bases, and the junction held 5 bases outside the gene matches. Germline values: CDR1 SEHNR, CDR2 FQNEAQ (reference sequence). The CDR3 is 14 residues long. J is TRBJ2-3 and V is TRBV7-9; 10 nucleotides agree with TRBD2. The material sequenced was PBMCs. This TCR was recovered from a woman aged 35 to 49 in good health and CMV-seropositive. The CDR3 DNA reads TGTGCCAGTGGACTAGCGGAGACCACAGATACGCAGTATTTT. Its translation: CASGLAETTDTQYF.